This T cell receptor beta chain was retrieved from a study of technical replicates of blood from a handful of donors. This table comes from immunoSEQ multiplex PCR, and its TCRdb copy is limited to in-frame clones, with some not included. The repertoire holds some 76,000 clones, with approximately 98% as singletons. This clone was observed once. The CDR3 has 14 amino acids. V lost 8 bases to trimming and J lost 5 bases, with 18 bases between them. CDR1 and CDR2 (germline): LNHDA, SQIVND (reference sequence). The sequenced material came from T cells isolated from PBMCs. The chain has TRBV19 and TRBJ1-1; D perhaps matches TRBD1 (5 bases). This TCR derives from a human donor in good health. CDR3 coding DNA: TGTGCCAGTGGCTCCGGGGGGGGTCGGACTGAAGCTTTCTTT. As protein: CASGSGGGRTEAFF. The full variable domain, its missing parts supplied by reference TRBV19 and TRBJ1-1, is DGGITQSPKYLFRKEGQNVTLSCEQNLNHDAMYWYRQDPGQGLRLIYYSQIVNDFQKGDIAEGYSVSREKKESFPLTVTSAQKNPTAFYLCASGSGGGRTEAFFGQGTRLTVV.